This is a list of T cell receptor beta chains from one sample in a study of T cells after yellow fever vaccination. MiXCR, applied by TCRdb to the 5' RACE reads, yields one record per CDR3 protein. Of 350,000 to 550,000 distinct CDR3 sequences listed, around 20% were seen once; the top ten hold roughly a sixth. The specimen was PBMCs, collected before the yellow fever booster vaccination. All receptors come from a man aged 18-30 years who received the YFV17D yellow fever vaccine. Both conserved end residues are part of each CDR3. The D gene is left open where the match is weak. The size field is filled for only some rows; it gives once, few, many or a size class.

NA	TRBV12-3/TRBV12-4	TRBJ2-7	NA	TGTGCCAGCAGTTCCCCAGCGACGAAGAGGGACTACGAGCAGTACTTC	CASSSPATKRDYEQYF
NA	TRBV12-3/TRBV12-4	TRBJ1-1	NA	TGTGCCAGCAGTTTAGCAGGGAATCGGAACACTGAAGCTTTCTTT	CASSLAGNRNTEAFF
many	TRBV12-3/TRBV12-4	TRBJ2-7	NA	TGTGCCAGCAGCTGGGCAAGCTACGAGCAGTACTTC	CASSWASYEQYF
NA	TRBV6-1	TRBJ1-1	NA	TGTGCCAGCACCTGGGGCACTGAAGCTTTCTTT	CASTWGTEAFF
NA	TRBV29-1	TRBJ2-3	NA	TGCAGCGTTGCTCGGTCCTTAGGTCCAGATACGCAGTATTTT	CSVARSLGPDTQYF
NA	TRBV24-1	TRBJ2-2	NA	TGTGCCACCAGTGGCCCCGGGAGCCTGGACACCGGGGAGCTGTTTTTT	CATSGPGSLDTGELFF
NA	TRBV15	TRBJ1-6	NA	TGTGCCACCAGCAGAGCGACGGTCTATAATTCACCCCTCCACTTT	CATSRATVYNSPLHF
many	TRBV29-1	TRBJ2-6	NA	TGCAGCGTTAGTCTCTCTGGGGCCAACGTCCTGACTTTC	CSVSLSGANVLTF
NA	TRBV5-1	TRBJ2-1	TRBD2	TGCGCCAGCAGCTCGATTGTCGGTCGGGGGGCCTACAATGAGCAGTTCTTC	CASSSIVGRGAYNEQFF
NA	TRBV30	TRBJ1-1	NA	TGTGCCTGGAGTTTGCCCCAACTGGGGAAAGCTTTCTTT	CAWSLPQLGKAFF
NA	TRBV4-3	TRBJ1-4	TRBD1	TGCGCCAGCAGCCAAGTTGGAGGACAGGGAGAAAAACTGTTTTTT	CASSQVGGQGEKLFF
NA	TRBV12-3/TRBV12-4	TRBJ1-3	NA	TGTGCCAGCAGTTTACGCTCTGGAAACACCATATATTTT	CASSLRSGNTIYF
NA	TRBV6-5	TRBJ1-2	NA	TGTGCCGTTGGACAGATCGGCTACACCTTC	CAVGQIGYTF
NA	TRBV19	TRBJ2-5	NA	TGTGCCAGTAGTAGCCGGGACCAAGGGGAGACCCAGTACTTC	CASSSRDQGETQYF
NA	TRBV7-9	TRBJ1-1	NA	TGTGCCAGCAGCGGCCGGACGGCGCAGGACACTGAAGCTTTCTTT	CASSGRTAQDTEAFF
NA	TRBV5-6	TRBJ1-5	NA	TGTGCCAGCAGCTTCCTACCAGATAGCAATCAGCCCCAGCATTTT	CASSFLPDSNQPQHF
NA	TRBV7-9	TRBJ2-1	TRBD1	TGTGCCAGCAGCGCCTCAGGGGGCACCAAGTTCTTC	CASSASGGTKFF
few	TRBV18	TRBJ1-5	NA	TGTGCCAGCTGCCCAGATAGCAATCAGCCCCAGCATTTT	CASCPDSNQPQHF
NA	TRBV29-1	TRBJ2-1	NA	TGCAGCGTTCGAGGGACTCACAATGAGCAGTTCTTC	CSVRGTHNEQFF
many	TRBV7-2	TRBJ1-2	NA	TGTGCCAGCAGCCGGGGACACCTTAACTATGGCTACACCTTC	CASSRGHLNYGYTF
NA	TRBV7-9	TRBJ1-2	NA	TGTGCCAGCAGCTTAATCACCATGAGTTTGGGATCGAGCACCTTC	CASSLITMSLGSSTF
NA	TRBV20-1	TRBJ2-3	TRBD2	TGCAGTGCTCACCCCGGGGGGGCCGTAGATACGCAGTATTTT	CSAHPGGAVDTQYF
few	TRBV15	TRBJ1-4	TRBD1	TGTGCCACCAGCAGAACTCCAGGGGGCGCGGAAAAACTGTTTTTT	CATSRTPGGAEKLFF
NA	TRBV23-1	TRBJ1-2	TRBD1	TGCGCCAGCAGTCAAGAACAGGGGCGTTCCGCGTTC	CASSQEQGRSAF
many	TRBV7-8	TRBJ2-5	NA	TGTGCCAGCACCCTTCTTCGAGGAGGGCGGGAGACCCAGTACTTC	CASTLLRGGRETQYF
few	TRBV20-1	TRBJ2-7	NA	TGCAGTGCTAGAGATTGGTTTGCGGTGCCTTACGAGCAGTACTTC	CSARDWFAVPYEQYF